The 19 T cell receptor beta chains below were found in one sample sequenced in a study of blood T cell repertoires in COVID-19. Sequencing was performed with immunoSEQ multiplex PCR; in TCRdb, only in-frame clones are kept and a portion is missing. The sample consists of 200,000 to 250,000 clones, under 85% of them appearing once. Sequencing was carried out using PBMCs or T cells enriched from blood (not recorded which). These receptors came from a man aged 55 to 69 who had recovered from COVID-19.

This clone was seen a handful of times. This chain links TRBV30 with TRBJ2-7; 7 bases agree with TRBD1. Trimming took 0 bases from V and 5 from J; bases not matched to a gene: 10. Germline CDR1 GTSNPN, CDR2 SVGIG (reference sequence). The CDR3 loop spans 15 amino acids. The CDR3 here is CAWSVHLTGSDEQYF. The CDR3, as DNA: TGTGCCTGGAGTGTACACCTGACAGGGTCGGACGAGCAGTACTTC.

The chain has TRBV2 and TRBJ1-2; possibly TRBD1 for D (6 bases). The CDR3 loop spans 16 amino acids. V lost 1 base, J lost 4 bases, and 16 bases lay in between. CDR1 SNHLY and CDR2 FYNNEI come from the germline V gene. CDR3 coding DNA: TGTGCCAGCAGTGAAGGACAAGGGGGACAAGTCTATGGCTACACCTTC. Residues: CASSEGQGGQVYGYTF.

The CDR3, as DNA: TGTGCCAGTAGTATTTATGCGGCGAACACTGAAGCTTTCTTT. Protein product: CASSIYAANTEAFF. The chain recombines TRBV19 with TRBJ1-1; D gene ambiguous. The CDR3 covers 14 residues. Trimming cost V 3 bases and J 1 base, with 9 bases left between them. CDR1 and CDR2 (germline): LNHDA, SQIVND (reference sequence).

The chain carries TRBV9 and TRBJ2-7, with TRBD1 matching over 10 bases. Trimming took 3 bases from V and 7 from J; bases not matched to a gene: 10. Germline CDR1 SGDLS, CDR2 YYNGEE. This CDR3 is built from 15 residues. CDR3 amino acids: CASSALGQGVYEQYF. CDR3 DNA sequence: TGTGCCAGCAGCGCATTAGGACAGGGGGTATATGAGCAGTACTTC.

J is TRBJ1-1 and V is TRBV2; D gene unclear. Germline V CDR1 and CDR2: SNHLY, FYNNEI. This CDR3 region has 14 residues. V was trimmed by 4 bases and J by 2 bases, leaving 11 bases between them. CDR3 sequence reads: CASSVARSNTEAFF. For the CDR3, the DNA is TGTGCCAGCAGTGTCGCCAGGTCCAACACTGAAGCTTTCTTT. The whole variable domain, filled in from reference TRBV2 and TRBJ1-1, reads EPEVTQTPSHQVTQMGQEVILRCVPISNHLYFYWYRQILGQKVEFLVSFYNNEISEKSEIFDDQFSVERPDGSNFTLKIRSTKLEDSAMYFCASSVARSNTEAFFGQGTRLTVV.

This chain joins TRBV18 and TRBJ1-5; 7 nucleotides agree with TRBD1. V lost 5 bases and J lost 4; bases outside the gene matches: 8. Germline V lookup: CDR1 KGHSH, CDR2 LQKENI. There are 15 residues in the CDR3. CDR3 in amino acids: CASSSGQNINQPQHF. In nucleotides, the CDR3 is TGTGCCAGCTCATCGGGACAGAACATAAATCAGCCCCAGCATTTT.

DNA for the CDR3: TGCGCCTACGGACATATCTATAATTCACCCCTCCACTTT. Residues: CAYGHIYNSPLHF. The rearrangement uses TRBV10-1 and TRBJ1-6; a possible D gene is TRBD1 (5 bases). Trimming stripped 11 bases from V and 3 bases from J, with 11 bases between. CDR1 WNHNN and CDR2 SYGVQD come from the germline V gene (reference sequence). CDR3 length: 13 residues.

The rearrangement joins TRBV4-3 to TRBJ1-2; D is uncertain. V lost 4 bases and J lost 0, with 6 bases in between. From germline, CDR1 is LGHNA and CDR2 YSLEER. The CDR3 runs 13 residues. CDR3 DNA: TGCGCCAGCAGCCTTTCTTCTAACTATGGCTACACCTTC. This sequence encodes CASSLSSNYGYTF.

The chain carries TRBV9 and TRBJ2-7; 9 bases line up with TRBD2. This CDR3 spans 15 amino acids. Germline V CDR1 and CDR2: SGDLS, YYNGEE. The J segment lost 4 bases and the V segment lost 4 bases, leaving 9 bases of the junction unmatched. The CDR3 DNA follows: TGTGCCAGCAGCCCTCAGGGACTAGCTACGTACGAGCAGTACTTC. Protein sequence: CASSPQGLATYEQYF.

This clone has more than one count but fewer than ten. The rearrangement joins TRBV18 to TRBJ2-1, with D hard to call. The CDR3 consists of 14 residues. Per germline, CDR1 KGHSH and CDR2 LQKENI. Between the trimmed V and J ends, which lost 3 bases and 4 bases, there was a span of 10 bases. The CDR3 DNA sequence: TGTGCCAGCTCACCCAATACAGATTACAATGAGCAGTTCTTC. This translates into CASSPNTDYNEQFF.

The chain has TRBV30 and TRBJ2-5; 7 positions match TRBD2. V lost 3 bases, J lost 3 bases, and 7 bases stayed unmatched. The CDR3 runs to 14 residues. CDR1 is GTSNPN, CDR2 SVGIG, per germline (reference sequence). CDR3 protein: CAWSAAGSKETQYF. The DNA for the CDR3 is TGTGCCTGGAGCGCAGCGGGGAGTAAAGAGACCCAGTACTTC.

In nucleotides, the CDR3 is TGTGCCTTCCTAGAGGTCTCTGGGGCCAACGTCCTGACTTTC. This codes for CAFLEVSGANVLTF. The chain uses TRBV30 and TRBJ2-6; D is unclear. Germline lookup yields CDR1 GTSNPN and CDR2 SVGIG (reference sequence). Trimming left V 7 bases short and J 0 bases short, with 10 bases between. The CDR3 is 14 residues long.

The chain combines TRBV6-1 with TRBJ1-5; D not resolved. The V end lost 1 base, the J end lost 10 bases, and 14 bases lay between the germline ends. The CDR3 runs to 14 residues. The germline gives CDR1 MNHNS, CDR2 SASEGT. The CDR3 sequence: CASSEGTGVGPQHF. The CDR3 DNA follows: TGTGCCAGCAGTGAAGGGACCGGGGTGGGTCCCCAGCATTTT.

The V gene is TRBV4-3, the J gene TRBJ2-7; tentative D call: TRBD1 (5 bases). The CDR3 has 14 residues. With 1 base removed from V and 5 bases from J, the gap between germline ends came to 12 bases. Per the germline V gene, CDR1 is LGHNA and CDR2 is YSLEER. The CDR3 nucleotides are TGCGCCAGCAGCCAAGCGAACAGGCTCCACGAGCAGTACTTC. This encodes CASSQANRLHEQYF.

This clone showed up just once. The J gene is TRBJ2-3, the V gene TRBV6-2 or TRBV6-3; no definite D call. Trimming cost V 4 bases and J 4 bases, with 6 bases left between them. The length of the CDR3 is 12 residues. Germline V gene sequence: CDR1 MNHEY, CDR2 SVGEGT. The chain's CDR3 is CASSFQSDTQYF. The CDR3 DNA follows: TGTGCCAGCAGTTTTCAGTCAGATACGCAGTATTTT.

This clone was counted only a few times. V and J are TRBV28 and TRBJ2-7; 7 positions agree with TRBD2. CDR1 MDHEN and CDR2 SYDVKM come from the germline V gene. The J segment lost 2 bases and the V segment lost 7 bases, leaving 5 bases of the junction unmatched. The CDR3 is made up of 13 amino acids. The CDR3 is CASTPGGTYEQYF. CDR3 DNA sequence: TGTGCCAGCACCCCCGGGGGGACCTACGAGCAGTACTTC.

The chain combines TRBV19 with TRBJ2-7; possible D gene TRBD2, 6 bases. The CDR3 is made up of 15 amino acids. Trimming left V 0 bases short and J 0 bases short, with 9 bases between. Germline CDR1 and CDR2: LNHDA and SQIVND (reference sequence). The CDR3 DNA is TGTGCCAGTAGTATAGAGGGGGGAAGCTCCTACGAGCAGTACTTC. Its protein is CASSIEGGSSYEQYF.

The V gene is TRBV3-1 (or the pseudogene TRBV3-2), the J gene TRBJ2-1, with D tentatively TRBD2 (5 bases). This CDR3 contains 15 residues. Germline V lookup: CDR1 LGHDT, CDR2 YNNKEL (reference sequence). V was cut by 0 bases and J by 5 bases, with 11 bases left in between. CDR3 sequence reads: CASSQDSIGNNEQFF. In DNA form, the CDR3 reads TGTGCCAGCAGCCAAGATAGTATCGGGAACAATGAGCAGTTCTTC.

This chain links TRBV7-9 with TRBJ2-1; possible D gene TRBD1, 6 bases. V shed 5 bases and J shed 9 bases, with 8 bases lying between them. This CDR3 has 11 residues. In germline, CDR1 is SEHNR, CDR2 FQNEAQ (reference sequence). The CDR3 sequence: CASSQGIEQFF. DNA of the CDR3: TGTGCCAGCAGCCAGGGGATTGAGCAGTTCTTC.